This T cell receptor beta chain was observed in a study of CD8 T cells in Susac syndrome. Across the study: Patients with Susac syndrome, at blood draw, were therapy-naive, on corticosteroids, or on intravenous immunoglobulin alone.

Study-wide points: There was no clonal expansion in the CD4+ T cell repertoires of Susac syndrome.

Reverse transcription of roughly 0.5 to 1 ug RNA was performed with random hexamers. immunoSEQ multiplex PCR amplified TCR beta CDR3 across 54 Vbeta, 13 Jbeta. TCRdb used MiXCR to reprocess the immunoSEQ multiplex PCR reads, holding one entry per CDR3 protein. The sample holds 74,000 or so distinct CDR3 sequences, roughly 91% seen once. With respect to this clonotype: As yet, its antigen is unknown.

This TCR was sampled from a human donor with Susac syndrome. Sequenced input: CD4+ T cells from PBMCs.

The CDR3 is CASSPTRNSPLHF. The CDR3 nucleotides read TGTGCCAGCAGTCCAACCCGGAATTCACCCCTCCACTTT. The rearrangement links TRBV5-6 to TRBJ1-6; D is ambiguous. The germline V gene encodes CDR1 SGHDT and CDR2 YYEEEE. The CDR3 is made up of 13 amino acids. V was cut by 5 bases and J by 7 bases, with 10 bases left in between.